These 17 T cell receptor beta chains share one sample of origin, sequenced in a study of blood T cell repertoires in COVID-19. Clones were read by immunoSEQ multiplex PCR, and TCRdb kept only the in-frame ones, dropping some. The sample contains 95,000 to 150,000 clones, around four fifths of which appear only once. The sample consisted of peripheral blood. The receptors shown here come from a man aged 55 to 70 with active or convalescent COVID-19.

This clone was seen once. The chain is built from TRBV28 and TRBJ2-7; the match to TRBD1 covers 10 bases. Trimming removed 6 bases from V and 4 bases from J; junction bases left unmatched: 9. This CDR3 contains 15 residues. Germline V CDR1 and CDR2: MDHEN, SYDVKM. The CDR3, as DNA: TGTGCCAGCAGACGTCCGGGACAGGGGTCATACGAGCAGTACTTC. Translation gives CASRRPGQGSYEQYF.

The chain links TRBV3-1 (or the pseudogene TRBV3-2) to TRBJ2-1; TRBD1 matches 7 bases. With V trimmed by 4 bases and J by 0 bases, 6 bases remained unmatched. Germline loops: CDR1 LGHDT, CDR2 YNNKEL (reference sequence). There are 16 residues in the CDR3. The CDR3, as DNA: TGTGCCAGCAGCCCGAGACAGGGAAGCTCCTACAATGAGCAGTTCTTC. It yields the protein CASSPRQGSSYNEQFF.

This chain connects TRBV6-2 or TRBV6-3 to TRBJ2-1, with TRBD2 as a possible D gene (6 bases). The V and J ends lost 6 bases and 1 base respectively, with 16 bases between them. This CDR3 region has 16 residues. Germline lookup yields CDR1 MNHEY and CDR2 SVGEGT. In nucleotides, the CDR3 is TGTGCCAGCAGCAGTTTTACGGGACTTTCCTACAATGAGCAGTTCTTC. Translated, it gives CASSSFTGLSYNEQFF.

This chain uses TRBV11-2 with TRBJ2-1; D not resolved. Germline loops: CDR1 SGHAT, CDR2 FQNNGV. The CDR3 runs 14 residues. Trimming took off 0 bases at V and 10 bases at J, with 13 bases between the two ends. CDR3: CASSLDWVAREQFF. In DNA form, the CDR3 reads TGTGCCAGCAGCTTAGATTGGGTGGCCAGGGAGCAGTTCTTC.

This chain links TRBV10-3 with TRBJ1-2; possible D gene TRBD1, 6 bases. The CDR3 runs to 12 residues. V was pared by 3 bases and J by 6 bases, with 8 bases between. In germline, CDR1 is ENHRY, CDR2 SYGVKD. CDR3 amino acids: CAISEQGDGYTF. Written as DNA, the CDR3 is TGTGCCATCAGTGAACAGGGCGATGGCTACACCTTC.

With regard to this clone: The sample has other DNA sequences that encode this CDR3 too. This CDR3 reads CASSVGSGNTGELFF. The CDR3 bases are TGTGCCAGCAGCGTAGGCAGTGGTAACACCGGGGAGCTGTTTTTT. This chain links TRBV9 with TRBJ2-2; no firm D call. Trimming took off 0 bases at V and 2 bases at J, with 8 bases between the two ends. CDR3 length: 15 amino acids. The germline gives CDR1 SGDLS, CDR2 YYNGEE.

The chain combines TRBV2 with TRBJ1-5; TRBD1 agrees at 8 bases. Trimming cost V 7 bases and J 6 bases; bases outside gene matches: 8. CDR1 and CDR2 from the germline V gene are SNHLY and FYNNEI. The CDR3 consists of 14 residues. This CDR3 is CASNPQGAGQPQHF. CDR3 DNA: TGTGCCAGCAATCCTCAGGGGGCGGGTCAGCCCCAGCATTTT.

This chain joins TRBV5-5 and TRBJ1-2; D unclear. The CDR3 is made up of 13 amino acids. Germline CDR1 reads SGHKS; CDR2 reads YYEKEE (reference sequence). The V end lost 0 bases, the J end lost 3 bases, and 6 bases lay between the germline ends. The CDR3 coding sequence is TGTGCCAGCAGCTTGGTCGGAGACTATGGCTACACCTTC. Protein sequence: CASSLVGDYGYTF.

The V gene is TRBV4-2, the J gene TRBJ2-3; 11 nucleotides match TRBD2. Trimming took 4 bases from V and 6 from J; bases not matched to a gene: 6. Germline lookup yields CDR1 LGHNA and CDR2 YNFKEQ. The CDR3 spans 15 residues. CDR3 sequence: CASSLLAGGTDTQYF. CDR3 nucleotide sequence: TGTGCCAGCAGCCTCTTAGCGGGAGGGACTGATACGCAGTATTTT.

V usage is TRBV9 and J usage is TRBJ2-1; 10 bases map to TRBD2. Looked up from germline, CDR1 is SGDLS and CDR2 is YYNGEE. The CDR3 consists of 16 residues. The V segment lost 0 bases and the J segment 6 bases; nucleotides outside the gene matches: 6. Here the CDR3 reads CASSVEVAGGFNEQFF. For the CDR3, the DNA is TGTGCCAGCAGCGTAGAGGTAGCGGGAGGTTTCAATGAGCAGTTCTTC.

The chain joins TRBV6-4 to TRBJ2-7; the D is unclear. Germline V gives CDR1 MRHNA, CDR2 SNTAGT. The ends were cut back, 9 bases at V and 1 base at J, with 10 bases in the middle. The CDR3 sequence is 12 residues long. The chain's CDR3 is CARSPGSYEQYF. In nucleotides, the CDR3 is TGTGCCAGATCCCCCGGGTCCTACGAGCAGTACTTC.

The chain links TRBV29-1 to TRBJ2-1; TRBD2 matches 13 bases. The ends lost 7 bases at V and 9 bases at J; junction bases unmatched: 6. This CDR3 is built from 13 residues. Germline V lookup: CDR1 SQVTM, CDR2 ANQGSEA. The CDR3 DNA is TGCAGCGCGCAGACTAGCGGGAGGACTGAGCAGTTCTTC. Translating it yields CSAQTSGRTEQFF.

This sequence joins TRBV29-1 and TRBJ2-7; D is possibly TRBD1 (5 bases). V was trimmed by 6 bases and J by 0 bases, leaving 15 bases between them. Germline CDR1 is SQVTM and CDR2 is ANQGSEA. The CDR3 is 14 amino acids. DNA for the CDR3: TGCAGCGTCATGTGGGGCGCTGCCTCCTACGAGCAGTACTTC. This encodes CSVMWGAASYEQYF.

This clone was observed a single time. CDR3 loop: CASSDSPSTTYYEQYF. Written as DNA, the CDR3 is TGTGCCAGCAGTGATTCCCCTAGCACCACGTACTACGAGCAGTACTTC. This chain uses TRBV2 with TRBJ2-7, with a tentative D call TRBD2 (5 bases). The germline V gene has CDR1 SNHLY and CDR2 FYNNEI. The V end lost 3 bases, the J end lost 3 bases, and 18 bases lay between the germline ends. The CDR3 length is 16 residues. Filled out from reference TRBV2 and TRBJ2-7, the complete variable domain reads EPEVTQTPSHQVTQMGQEVILRCVPISNHLYFYWYRQILGQKVEFLVSFYNNEISEKSEIFDDQFSVERPDGSNFTLKIRSTKLEDSAMYFCASSDSPSTTYYEQYFGPGTRLTVT.

The CDR3 DNA is TGTGCCAGCAGCTTAGGCGGACTAGCTTTTTCAGATACGCAGTATTTT. As protein: CASSLGGLAFSDTQYF. The genes are TRBV7-8 and TRBJ2-3; TRBD2 aligns across 8 bases. With 1 base clipped from V and 4 bases from J, the junction kept 7 bases outside the gene matches. The CDR3 loop spans 16 amino acids. Germline V gene lookup returns CDR1 SGHVS and CDR2 FQNEAQ.

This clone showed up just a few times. This chain's CDR3 is CASSQGQPGGSPLHF. In DNA form, the CDR3 reads TGCGCCAGCAGCCAAGGGCAGCCCGGCGGTTCACCCCTCCACTTT. J is TRBJ1-6 and V is TRBV4-1; D not resolved. The germline V gene encodes CDR1 MGHRA and CDR2 YSYEKL. With 1 base removed from V and 9 bases from J, the gap between germline ends came to 13 bases. This CDR3 is 15 amino acids long.

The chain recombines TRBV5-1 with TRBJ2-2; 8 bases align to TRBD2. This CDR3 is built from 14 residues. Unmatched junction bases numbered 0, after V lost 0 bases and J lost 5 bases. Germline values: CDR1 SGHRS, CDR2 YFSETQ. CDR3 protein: CASSLAGGTGELFF. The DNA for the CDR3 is TGCGCCAGCAGCTTGGCGGGAGGGACCGGGGAGCTGTTTTTT.